The table lists the clone carrying this TCR beta chain with a count of one. Its matching antigen is unknown. This sample is part of a study of T cell responses to AZD1222 COVID-19 vaccine. Study-level background: It was second doses at about 4 or about 12 weeks that were pooled.

General observations from the study: Nearly half of unique spike-specific TCRs reportedly avoided B.1.351 and B.1.1.7 mutated regions. Spike-wide coverage was observed for vaccine-associated CD4 TCRs, with dominant responses at 160-218 and 743-854. Donors were largely white British and mainly female; clonal diversity was possibly underestimated.

This CDR3 region has 15 residues. Germline CDR1 is LGHDT and CDR2 is YNNKEL (reference sequence). The J segment lost 1 base and the V segment lost 1 base, leaving 1 base of the junction unmatched. The repertoire was sequenced with immunoSEQ multiplex PCR; TCRdb's copy has only in-frame clones and lacks some. Found here are 100,000 to 150,000 clones, around 90% of them singletons; the top ten hold about 5.3%. Sequencing used peripheral blood, obtained on day 0 of AZD1222 vaccination. The sequence was obtained from an adult in good health. V is TRBV3-1 (or the pseudogene TRBV3-2) and J is TRBJ2-7; 10 positions match TRBD2. The DNA for the CDR3 is TGTGCCAGCAGCCAAGGGGGACTAGCGTCCTACGAGCAGTACTTC. As protein: CASSQGGLASYEQYF.